This T cell receptor beta chain was found in a study of blood T cell repertoires in COVID-19 (TCRdb year 2020). Regarding the research as a whole: The collaborator samples originated in the United States, Italy and Spain and spanned the acute and convalescent phases of COVID-19. The material from the prospective study consisted of cDNA or gDNA derived from T cells, B-cell-depleted T cells, or PBMCs. Deeply sampled blood TCRbeta repertoires from subjects exposed to, actively infected with, or recovered from COVID-19 were included in the dataset. The repertoires were made available in a free public database intended to serve as a resource for research on the immune response to SARS-CoV-2. The samples were drawn from the first 160 participants of the ongoing ImmuneRACE study and from some 1,300 subjects provided by 6 global collaborators. A de-identified subject ID, COVID-19 status, age in years and sex were almost always included in the sample metadata. Where available, HLA class I and class II types were obtained from metadata supplied by the sample provider rather than from assay-based typing.

TCRbeta CDR3 regions were amplified from genomic DNA by means of the immunoSEQ Assay, a bias-controlled multiplex PCR. Per the original workflow: The number of nucleated cells in each sample was estimated from the amplification of reference gene primers within the assay. To quantify the absolute abundance of each unique TCRbeta CDR3 rearrangement, sequence reads were collapsed and filtered. For each sample, productive Simpson clonality was calculated as the square root of Simpson's diversity index across productive rearrangements. This immuneACCESS table, as held by TCRdb, lists in-frame sequences with V and J called but not all clones. Of the missing ones, under half trace to an unresolved V gene in checked studies; the others have no known cause. From that table come the V and J calls and clone size; the DNA was used to work out D and trimming. The sample table holds 330,000 or so clones, of which over 70% were seen once. Of the sample, about 4.7% is held by the ten largest clones.

Participants in the prospective study were aged roughly 18 to 100 years, lived in some 24 United States geographic areas, and enrolled through a virtual design. To assign participants to cohorts, the prospective study relied on clinical history that participants themselves reported in a screening survey and a study questionnaire. ImmuneRACE Cohort 3 recovered participants were defined by two consecutive negative NP/OP PCR tests, healthcare professional clearance, or symptom resolution. Mobile phlebotomists in the prospective study collected whole blood, serum and a nasopharyngeal or oropharyngeal swab from every participant. Over a roughly 2-month period, participants in the prospective study had the option of providing additional blood draws and questionnaires. Prospective study blood samples were shipped either frozen or at room temperature before DNA extraction. This clone was observed a few times. Its binding antigen is unknown. No much larger clone exists at a distance of one base, and base qualities are not known.

The full study reports these points: The amount of clinical and demographic metadata varied by source and participant and was provided uncurated.

Trimming removed 2 bases from V and 5 bases from J, leaving 10 bases between the germline ends. From the germline V gene, CDR1 is SGHVS and CDR2 is FNYEAQ. Spanning cysteine to phenylalanine, the CDR3 consists of 14 amino acids. The DNA shown is the 42-base CDR3, in frame from base 1. This receptor was obtained from a man aged 30 to 45 who had recovered from COVID-19. Sequences were obtained from PBMCs or T cells enriched from blood (not recorded which). The chain is encoded by TRBV7-6 joined to TRBJ2-1; the D gene is possibly TRBD2, with 5 bases matching. Here is the DNA: TGTGCCAGCAGCTTACACGGGGTCCACAATGAGCAGTTCTTC. Its coded protein is CASSLHGVHNEQFF.